The entry below gives a single T cell receptor (beta chain) sequence along with its context. The data belong to a study of T cells after yellow fever vaccination. The V gene lost 7 bases and the J gene lost 6 bases, with 13 bases spanning the gap. The CDR3 extends over 13 amino acids. MiXCR, applied by TCRdb to the 5' RACE reads, yields one record per CDR3 protein. The table lists fewer than 450,000 distinct CDR3 sequences, roughly 8.6% of them singletons. This rearrangement joins TRBV12-3 or TRBV12-4 to TRBJ2-1; D unclear. This clonotype was obtained from a man aged 18 to 30 who received the YFV17D yellow fever vaccine. The sequencing used PBMCs, collected more than 35 days after the first yellow fever vaccination. Here the CDR3 DNA reads TGTGCCAGCACGGCGGACGTGGGCAATGAGCAGTTCTTC. Protein: CASTADVGNEQFF.